This passage covers 27 T cell receptor beta chains from one sample sequenced in a study of blood T cell repertoires in COVID-19. The data were produced by immunoSEQ multiplex PCR, yet TCRdb's version contains in-frame clones alone and is incomplete. The data contain 50,000 to 70,000 clones, 91% of them singletons. What was sequenced was peripheral blood. The source is a man in his sixties with acute or convalescent COVID-19.

The V gene is TRBV6-5, the J gene TRBJ2-7, with D possibly matching TRBD2 (7 bases). Trimming left V 0 bases short and J 4 bases short, with 13 bases between. The length of the CDR3 is 15 residues. Germline V gives CDR1 MNHEY, CDR2 SVGAGI. The CDR3 here is CASSYSSGTKYEQYF. The CDR3 nucleotides are TGTGCCAGCAGTTACTCGAGCGGGACAAAGTACGAGCAGTACTTC.

This sequence joins TRBV9 and TRBJ2-3, with 12 bases lining up with TRBD1. CDR3 length: 16 residues. CDR1 and CDR2 (germline): SGDLS, YYNGEE. Germline trimming cut 6 bases from V and 6 bases from J; bases unmatched to any gene: 11. The DNA for the CDR3 is TGTGCCAGCACCCCAGCGGGACAGGGGGCAGGTGATACGCAGTATTTT. Its translation is CASTPAGQGAGDTQYF.

V usage is TRBV6-5 and J usage is TRBJ1-4; D is unresolved. CDR1 and CDR2 (germline): MNHEY, SVGAGI. The CDR3 is 14 residues long. V lost 6 bases, J lost 0 bases, and 8 bases lay in between. In DNA, the CDR3 is TGTGCCAGCAGACGATCTACAACTAATGAAAAACTGTTTTTT. Amino acids: CASRRSTTNEKLFF.

The V call is TRBV27, the J call TRBJ2-5; D is undetermined. The CDR3 consists of 13 residues. Germline-derived CDR1 and CDR2 are MNHEY and SMNVEV (reference sequence). Between the trimmed V and J ends, which lost 3 bases and 2 bases, there was a span of 7 bases. The CDR3 is CASSFRVQETQYF. CDR3 in DNA: TGTGCCAGCAGTTTCCGCGTTCAAGAGACCCAGTACTTC.

This sequence joins TRBV6-5 and TRBJ1-2, with 11 bases matching TRBD1. V shed 6 bases and J 7 bases; nucleotides not matched to a gene: 7. Per the germline V gene, CDR1 is MNHEY and CDR2 is SVGAGI. The CDR3 runs to 14 residues. In nucleotides, the CDR3 is TGTGCCAGCAGCCCGGGACAGGGGGGGTTTGGCTACACCTTC. The encoded protein is CASSPGQGGFGYTF.

This clone was found many times. V and J are TRBV19 and TRBJ1-6; TRBD1 matches at 8 bases. The germline CDR1 and CDR2 sequences are LNHDA and SQIVND (reference sequence). Germline trimming cut 5 bases from V and 8 bases from J; bases unmatched to any gene: 11. CDR3 length: 16 residues. The chain's CDR3 is CASSGTGTGGDSPLHF. The CDR3, as DNA: TGTGCCAGTAGTGGAACCGGGACAGGAGGGGATTCACCCCTCCACTTT.

J is TRBJ1-1 and V is TRBV20-1; D is uncertain. The CDR3 runs 11 residues. The ends were cut back, 5 bases at V and 10 bases at J, with 14 bases in the middle. Germline V gene lookup returns CDR1 DFQATT and CDR2 SNEGSKA (reference sequence). CDR3 sequence reads: CSASLVLGAFF. In DNA form, the CDR3 reads TGCAGTGCTTCCCTCGTTCTCGGAGCTTTCTTT.

This CDR3 reads CAISTGLAGTAYEQYF. CDR3 DNA: TGTGCCATCAGTACAGGACTAGCGGGGACCGCCTACGAGCAGTACTTC. The rearrangement links TRBV10-3 to TRBJ2-7; 12 nucleotides align to TRBD2. Germline CDR1 reads ENHRY; CDR2 reads SYGVKD. This CDR3 is built from 16 residues. With V trimmed by 5 bases and J by 2 bases, 7 bases remained unmatched.

J is TRBJ2-3 and V is TRBV11-3; possible D gene TRBD2, 5 bases. V shed 5 bases and J shed 2 bases, with 14 bases lying between them. The CDR3 runs to 15 residues. Germline CDR1 SGHNT, CDR2 YENEEA. This CDR3 reads CASSQRTGFTDTQYF. Written as DNA, the CDR3 is TGTGCCAGCAGCCAAAGGACGGGGTTCACAGATACGCAGTATTTT.

The chain uses TRBV28 and TRBJ2-1; D possibly corresponds to TRBD2 (6 bases). CDR1 is MDHEN and CDR2 is SYDVKM in the germline V gene. This CDR3 has 16 residues. The V end lost 7 bases, the J end lost 0 bases, and 16 bases lay between the germline ends. CDR3 bases: TGTGCCAGCACTTTGGGGGGAGCCCGCTCCTACAATGAGCAGTTCTTC. Encoded protein: CASTLGGARSYNEQFF.

The CDR3 loop reads CASSLSASGRSGELFF. The CDR3 nucleotides are TGTGCCAGCAGTTTATCCGCTAGCGGGAGGTCCGGGGAGCTGTTTTTT. The chain links TRBV27 to TRBJ2-2, with 11 bases fitting TRBD2. Germline CDR1 MNHEY, CDR2 SMNVEV (reference sequence). The junction had 3 bases not matched to a gene; V was cut back by 0 bases and J by 6 bases. The CDR3 length is 16 residues.

The chain has TRBV14 and TRBJ2-7; 9 nucleotides align to TRBD2. The length of the CDR3 is 16 residues. The V gene end was trimmed by 1 base and the J gene end by 3 bases; junction bases not matched to a gene: 7. The germline gives CDR1 SGHDN, CDR2 FVKESK. The CDR3 bases are TGTGCCAGCAGCCAAGTTCACCCTAGCGGGATCTACGAGCAGTACTTC. It is translated as CASSQVHPSGIYEQYF.

This chain joins TRBV7-6 and TRBJ2-5; 12 positions agree with TRBD1. V lost 4 bases, J lost 0 bases, and 15 bases stayed unmatched. CDR1 and CDR2 from the germline V gene are SGHVS and FNYEAQ. The CDR3 has 20 residues. The CDR3 here is CASSSKGSGQGAWYQETQYF. The CDR3 coding sequence is TGTGCCAGCAGCTCCAAGGGGTCGGGACAGGGGGCTTGGTACCAAGAGACCCAGTACTTC. The full variable domain, completed using reference TRBV7-6 and TRBJ2-5, is GAGVSQSPRYKVTKRGQDVALRCDPISGHVSLYWYRQALGQGPEFLTYFNYEAQQDKSGLPNDRFSAERPEGSISTLTIQRTEQRDSAMYRCASSSKGSGQGAWYQETQYFGPGTRLLVL.

The chain combines TRBV15 with TRBJ1-6, with D maybe TRBD1 (6 bases). This CDR3 is built from 15 residues. In germline, CDR1 is LNHNV, CDR2 YYDKDF (reference sequence). The V end lost 0 bases, the J end lost 12 bases, and 15 bases lay between the germline ends. CDR3 sequence reads: CATSRDGAGVGPLHF. DNA of the CDR3: TGTGCCACCAGCAGAGATGGGGCAGGGGTGGGACCCCTCCACTTT.

The gene calls are TRBV4-3 and TRBJ1-2; 8 bases are a match to TRBD1. This CDR3 is built from 15 residues. V was pared by 1 base and J by 1 base, with 2 bases of the junction left unmatched. The germline CDR1 and CDR2 sequences are LGHNA and YSLEER. CDR3 in amino acids: CASSQAGQVNYGYTF. The DNA of the CDR3 is TGCGCCAGCAGCCAAGCGGGACAGGTTAACTATGGCTACACCTTC.

The V call is TRBV12-3 or TRBV12-4, the J call TRBJ2-7; D might be TRBD1 (5 bases). This CDR3 region has 13 residues. The V gene lost 4 bases and the J gene lost 2 bases, with 9 bases spanning the gap. The CDR3 sequence: CASSWGEAYEQYF. The CDR3 region has the DNA TGTGCCAGCAGTTGGGGCGAGGCCTACGAGCAGTACTTC.

This clone was seen more than once but under ten times. This chain uses TRBV7-9 with TRBJ1-5; 7 bases fit TRBD1. The CDR3 length is 14 residues. The germline CDR1 and CDR2 sequences are SEHNR and FQNEAQ (reference sequence). J gave up 3 bases and V 5 bases, and 4 bases lay outside the gene matches. The DNA for the CDR3 is TGTGCCAGCAGCAGGGACAGCTACAATCAGCCCCAGCATTTT. Amino acid sequence: CASSRDSYNQPQHF.

V and J are TRBV6-5 and TRBJ2-1; D not certain. The CDR3 is made up of 13 amino acids. The germline gives CDR1 MNHEY, CDR2 SVGAGI. The V gene lost 6 bases and the J gene lost 2 bases, with 8 bases spanning the gap. CDR3 in amino acids: CASRGSAYNEQFF. CDR3 in DNA: TGTGCCAGCAGAGGAAGCGCCTACAATGAGCAGTTCTTC.

This clone appeared a few times. The chain is built from TRBV2 and TRBJ1-1; D ambiguous. Deletions cut 0 bases from V and 5 bases from J, with 13 bases between. Per the germline V gene, CDR1 is SNHLY and CDR2 is FYNNEI. This CDR3 contains 15 residues. DNA for the CDR3: TGTGCCAGCAGTGAAGCGCGGAGCCCGGGGACTGAAGCTTTCTTT. Translation gives CASSEARSPGTEAFF.

This chain joins TRBV19 and TRBJ2-5; 12 positions agree with TRBD1. J gave up 5 bases and V 5 bases, and 6 bases lay outside the gene matches. This CDR3 is built from 15 residues. Per germline, CDR1 LNHDA and CDR2 SQIVND (reference sequence). Here the CDR3 DNA reads TGTGCCAGTAGTGCGGGACAGGGGGCGCAGGAGACCCAGTACTTC. This gives the protein CASSAGQGAQETQYF. Full variable domain (remainder filled in from reference TRBV19 and TRBJ2-5): DGGITQSPKYLFRKEGQNVTLSCEQNLNHDAMYWYRQDPGQGLRLIYYSQIVNDFQKGDIAEGYSVSREKKESFPLTVTSAQKNPTAFYLCASSAGQGAQETQYFGPGTRLLVL.

The V gene is TRBV2, the J gene TRBJ2-1, with D perhaps matching TRBD1 (5 bases). In germline, CDR1 is SNHLY, CDR2 FYNNEI. The V and J ends lost 7 bases and 4 bases respectively, with 23 bases between them. CDR3 size: 17 residues. The CDR3 region has the DNA TGTGCCAGCATCCCCGCGGCCAGGCTAGGGGATTACAATGAGCAGTTCTTC. Its translation: CASIPAARLGDYNEQFF.

This clone was seen only a few times. The CDR3 is CASSPRVVSKNIQYF. The CDR3, as DNA: TGTGCCAGCAGTCCCAGGGTTGTATCCAAAAACATTCAGTACTTC. This rearrangement joins TRBV6-2 or TRBV6-3 to TRBJ2-4; D may be TRBD1 (5 bases). CDR3 size: 15 residues. CDR1 MNHEY and CDR2 SVGEGT come from the germline V gene. V lost 5 bases and J lost 2, with 13 bases in between.

This CDR3 reads CASSITTSGSSYEQYF. CDR3 nucleotides: TGTGCCAGTAGTATTACAACTAGCGGTAGCTCCTACGAGCAGTACTTC. The chain employs TRBV19 and TRBJ2-7; TRBD2 agrees at 8 bases. The CDR3 covers 16 residues. V shed 3 bases and J 0 bases; nucleotides not matched to a gene: 7. Germline assignment: CDR1 LNHDA and CDR2 SQIVND (reference sequence).

This chain links TRBV6-1 with TRBJ1-4; TRBD1 might be the D (5 bases). Trimming took 3 bases from V and 3 from J, leaving 8 bases between them. Germline V gene lookup returns CDR1 MNHNS and CDR2 SASEGT. The CDR3 loop spans 14 amino acids. DNA for the CDR3: TGTGCCAGCAGTGACAGGGTTCCTAATGAAAAACTGTTTTTT. It translates to CASSDRVPNEKLFF.

This clone has only one observation. The chain is built from TRBV28 and TRBJ2-5; TRBD1 agrees at 7 bases. The length of the CDR3 is 15 residues. Germline loops: CDR1 MDHEN, CDR2 SYDVKM. V shed 8 bases, J shed 5 bases, and the junction held 14 bases outside the gene matches. CDR3 sequence reads: CASELQRGHTETQYF. CDR3 nucleotides: TGTGCCAGCGAACTACAAAGGGGGCATACTGAGACCCAGTACTTC.

The chain joins TRBV13 to TRBJ2-3, with D tentatively TRBD2 (5 bases). V was shortened by 5 bases and J by 1 base, with 16 bases between the two germline ends. Looked up from germline, CDR1 is PRHDT and CDR2 is FYEKMQ (reference sequence). The CDR3 spans 16 residues. CDR3 amino acids: CASSPTMRAGTDTQYF. CDR3 nucleotide sequence: TGTGCCAGCAGCCCCACTATGAGGGCGGGCACAGATACGCAGTATTTT. Full variable domain (rest looked up from reference TRBV13 and TRBJ2-3): AAGVIQSPRHLIKEKRETATLKCYPIPRHDTVYWYQQGPGQDPQFLISFYEKMQSDKGSIPDRFSAQQFSDYHSELNMSSLELGDSALYFCASSPTMRAGTDTQYFGPGTRLTVL.

V usage is TRBV19 and J usage is TRBJ1-2; D remains ambiguous. Between the trimmed V and J ends, which lost 0 bases and 2 bases, there was a span of 13 bases. The germline V gene has CDR1 LNHDA and CDR2 SQIVND (reference sequence). The CDR3 runs 16 residues. Here the CDR3 reads CASSIDPEGTNYGYTF. Written as DNA, the CDR3 is TGTGCCAGTAGTATAGATCCTGAGGGAACAAACTATGGCTACACCTTC. The entire variable domain, with the rest obtained from reference TRBV19 and TRBJ1-2, is as follows: DGGITQSPKYLFRKEGQNVTLSCEQNLNHDAMYWYRQDPGQGLRLIYYSQIVNDFQKGDIAEGYSVSREKKESFPLTVTSAQKNPTAFYLCASSIDPEGTNYGYTFGSGTRLTVV.